In this sample, the clone carrying this T cell receptor beta chain turned up many times. The antigen remains undetermined. This sample was included in a study of T cells in Graves' hyperthyroidism and ophthalmopathy. General observations from the study: Most thyroid clonotypes that were expanded above 0.001 also turned up in blood.

The germline V gene encodes CDR1 SGHTA and CDR2 FQGNSA. The length of the CDR3 is 13 residues. Germline trimming cut 7 bases from V and 6 bases from J; bases unmatched to any gene: 6. The TCR beta CDR3 regions underwent amplification using RNA transcripts as the source. HTBI primers were the set used in a first-round RT-PCR of the TCR CDR3. TCRdb called the multiplex PCR reads again in MiXCR, with one record for every CDR3 protein. This sample has 500,000 to 800,000 distinct CDR3 sequences, with roughly 46% found just once. Sequenced input: peripheral blood or thyroid tissue (not recorded which). The sequence derives from an adult man with Graves' disease, either hyperthyroidism or ophthalmopathy (not recorded which). The V gene is TRBV7-2, the J gene TRBJ2-7; 10 bases are a match to TRBD2. The CDR3 sequence: CASKVAGGFEQYF. For the CDR3, the DNA is TGTGCCAGCAAAGTAGCGGGGGGTTTCGAGCAGTACTTC.